These T cell receptor beta chains were read from a single sample in a study of regulatory T cells in long-lasting Graves disease. One entry per CDR3 protein results from TCRdb running MiXCR on the multiplex PCR reads. The repertoire includes over 500,000 distinct CDR3 sequences, 16% of them detected once, and 15% to 20% sits in the top ten. The data were also submitted as part of a second study, on T cells in Graves' hyperthyroidism and ophthalmopathy.

The source material was peripheral blood mononuclear cells (PBMCs), sampled at new diagnosis, from a patient treated with antithyroid drugs. All receptors come from a woman aged 30 to 39 with Graves disease. The CDR3 runs from the conserved cysteine through the conserved F or W. The order of the fields is J gene, D gene, clone size, V gene, CDR3 DNA, CDR3 protein. The D gene is left open where the match is weak. Only part of the rows carry a size: once, few, many, or a class if the clone is expanded.

J: TRBJ1-6
D: NA
size: many
V: TRBV11-2
DNA: TGTGCCAGCAGCTTAATCACAGATTCACCCCTCCACTTT
CDR3: CASSLITDSPLHF

J: TRBJ1-2
D: NA
size: few
V: TRBV20-1
DNA: TGCAGTGCTAGAGATCCGGGGGAAAGGGGCAGCGGCTACACCTTC
CDR3: CSARDPGERGSGYTF

J: TRBJ1-2
D: NA
size: many
V: TRBV15
DNA: TGTGCCACCAGCAGAGCTGAGGGGAGCTATGGCTACACCTTC
CDR3: CATSRAEGSYGYTF

J: TRBJ1-4
D: TRBD1
size: many
V: TRBV12-3/TRBV12-4
DNA: TGTGCCAGCAGTCCAGCCGGGACAGGGCTCGAAAAACTGTTTTTT
CDR3: CASSPAGTGLEKLFF

J: TRBJ2-5
D: TRBD2
size: once
V: TRBV5-1
DNA: TGTGCCAGCTCACCGCCGGGACTAGCTAGGTCAGAGACCCAGTACTTC
CDR3: CASSPPGLARSETQYF

J: TRBJ2-5
D: NA
size: few
V: TRBV28
DNA: TGTGCCAGCAGGGAGGGCCGTGAAGAGACCCAGTACTTC
CDR3: CASREGREETQYF

J: TRBJ2-1
D: NA
size: few
V: TRBV7-9
DNA: TGTGCCAGCAGCTTGTTGGGGTCGGCTACAAACTACAATGAGCAGTTCTTC
CDR3: CASSLLGSATNYNEQFF

J: TRBJ1-1
D: TRBD1
size: NA
V: TRBV5-1
DNA: TGCGCCAGCAGCTTGTGGGGGACAGGGGCTGAAGCTTTCTTT
CDR3: CASSLWGTGAEAFF

J: TRBJ2-3
D: NA
size: many
V: TRBV28
DNA: TGTGCCAGCAGTTTACCAGGGAGTAGAGATACGCAGTATTTT
CDR3: CASSLPGSRDTQYF

J: TRBJ1-4
D: TRBD1
size: many
V: TRBV7-2
DNA: TGTGCCAGCAGCCATTGGGACAGGGGGCGGACTAATGAAAAACTGTTTTTT
CDR3: CASSHWDRGRTNEKLFF

J: TRBJ2-7
D: TRBD2
size: few
V: TRBV29-1
DNA: TGCAGCGTTGAAGGCGGGACTAGCGGGGCTTCCTACGAGCAGTACTTC
CDR3: CSVEGGTSGASYEQYF

J: TRBJ2-7
D: NA
size: few
V: TRBV6-1
DNA: TGTGCCAGCAGCTCACGGACGGGGATCTCCTACGAGCAGTACTTC
CDR3: CASSSRTGISYEQYF

J: TRBJ2-1
D: NA
size: NA
V: TRBV6-2/TRBV6-3
DNA: TGTGCCGTCCTCGGACAGCACAATGAGCAGTTCTTC
CDR3: CAVLGQHNEQFF

J: TRBJ2-1
D: TRBD2
size: few
V: TRBV3-1
DNA: TGTGCCAGCAGCCATACTAGCGGGAGAAATGAGCAGTTCTTC
CDR3: CASSHTSGRNEQFF

J: TRBJ2-6
D: TRBD1
size: NA
V: TRBV7-8
DNA: TGTGCCAGCAGCTTAGCTTCCGGACAGGGAATTGGTGGGGCCAACGTCCTGACTTTC
CDR3: CASSLASGQGIGGANVLTF

J: TRBJ1-5
D: TRBD1
size: many
V: TRBV28
DNA: TGTGCCAGCAGTTATTACCCGACAGGGGAGAGCAATCAGCCCCAGCATTTT
CDR3: CASSYYPTGESNQPQHF

J: TRBJ1-1
D: NA
size: many
V: TRBV30
DNA: TGTGCCTGGGGCGGCGGCAGGGTCTCAACTTTCTTT
CDR3: CAWGGGRVSTFF

J: TRBJ2-7
D: NA
size: many
V: TRBV19
DNA: TGTGCCAGTAGTCCTAACGAGCGGGTCTACGAGCAGTACTTC
CDR3: CASSPNERVYEQYF

J: TRBJ2-5
D: NA
size: NA
V: TRBV30
DNA: TGTGCCTGGAGCCCCTTCCGTGGGTCAGAGACCCAGTACTTC
CDR3: CAWSPFRGSETQYF

J: TRBJ1-1
D: TRBD1
size: NA
V: TRBV4-1
DNA: TGCGCCAGCAGCCAAGGGGGGACAGCTGGGGGTAACACTGAAGCTTTCTTT
CDR3: CASSQGGTAGGNTEAFF

J: TRBJ2-3
D: NA
size: few
V: TRBV7-3
DNA: TGTGCCAGCAGCGACCGTAGCACAGATACGCAGTATTTT
CDR3: CASSDRSTDTQYF

J: TRBJ1-5
D: NA
size: many
V: TRBV6-1
DNA: TGTGCCAGCAGTGAAGGTGGATTACCTCAGCCCCAGCATTTT
CDR3: CASSEGGLPQPQHF

J: TRBJ1-5
D: NA
size: many
V: TRBV20-1
DNA: TGCAGTGCTACTTGGACAACCTTAGGGAGCAATCAGCCCCAGCATTTT
CDR3: CSATWTTLGSNQPQHF

J: TRBJ2-3
D: NA
size: many
V: TRBV12-3/TRBV12-4
DNA: TGTGCCAGCAGTTTATCGTTGAAGGGAACAGGGTTTGGCGGGAGTCCACCGATTTTT
CDR3: CASSLSLKGTGFGGSPPIF

J: TRBJ1-2
D: TRBD1
size: NA
V: TRBV28
DNA: TGTGCCGGCAGTTTACGACGTACAAATGACAGGGGGAACAACTGGTACTATGGCTACACCTTC
CDR3: CAGSLRRTNDRGNNWYYGYTF

J: TRBJ1-1
D: TRBD1
size: NA
V: TRBV7-6
DNA: TGTGCCAGCAGAAAGGGACAGGGACTTGAAGCTTTCTTT
CDR3: CASRKGQGLEAFF

J: TRBJ1-3
D: NA
size: many
V: TRBV28
DNA: TGTGCCAGCACTCCCCCCAAAAGCTCTGGAAACACCATATATTTT
CDR3: CASTPPKSSGNTIYF

J: TRBJ2-6
D: NA
size: few
V: TRBV24-1
DNA: TGTGCCACCAGTGACCTCCGGGCTGGGGCCAACGTCCTGACTTTC
CDR3: CATSDLRAGANVLTF

J: TRBJ2-5
D: NA
size: NA
V: TRBV7-9
DNA: TGTGCCAGCAGCTTAGGGTCGATGGAGACCCAGTACTTC
CDR3: CASSLGSMETQYF

J: TRBJ1-4
D: NA
size: many
V: TRBV27
DNA: TGTGCCAGCAGTTCAATCAGGGGCTTTGGTGAAAAACTGTTTTTT
CDR3: CASSSIRGFGEKLFF

J: TRBJ1-3
D: TRBD1
size: few
V: TRBV20-1
DNA: TGCAGTGCCCGAACTACCGACAGGGCCCTCTCTGGAAACACCATATATTTT
CDR3: CSARTTDRALSGNTIYF

J: TRBJ1-2
D: NA
size: few
V: TRBV24-1
DNA: TGTGCCACCAGTGAATTTGGGTATGGCTACACCTTC
CDR3: CATSEFGYGYTF

J: TRBJ2-7
D: NA
size: few
V: TRBV19
DNA: TGTGCCAGTAACTCGGCGGGGACCTACGAGCAGTACTTC
CDR3: CASNSAGTYEQYF

J: TRBJ1-1
D: NA
size: many
V: TRBV15
DNA: TGTGCCACCAGCAGGAACAGGGTAGACACTGAAGCTTTCTTT
CDR3: CATSRNRVDTEAFF

J: TRBJ2-1
D: TRBD2
size: many
V: TRBV3-1
DNA: TGTGCCAGCAGCCAGCTACTAGCGAACAATGAGCAGTTCTTC
CDR3: CASSQLLANNEQFF

J: TRBJ2-2
D: NA
size: few
V: TRBV19
DNA: TGTGCCAGTAATCCCGGGGGCCCGGCCGGGGAGCTGTTTTTT
CDR3: CASNPGGPAGELFF

J: TRBJ2-5
D: TRBD1
size: NA
V: TRBV27
DNA: TGTGCCAGCAGTTTGGGGGACAGCCAAACGGGGACCCAGTACTTC
CDR3: CASSLGDSQTGTQYF

J: TRBJ2-5
D: NA
size: NA
V: TRBV5-5
DNA: TGTGCCAGCAGCCTCCAAGCGGCCCAGTACTTC
CDR3: CASSLQAAQYF

J: TRBJ1-4
D: NA
size: many
V: TRBV20-1
DNA: TGCAGTGCTAGAGAGTCGGGACCTAATGAAAAACTGTTTTTT
CDR3: CSARESGPNEKLFF

J: TRBJ1-1
D: TRBD1
size: NA
V: TRBV7-2
DNA: TGTGCCAGCAGACAAGCAGGGGGACGGGTTGGTGAAGCTTTCTTT
CDR3: CASRQAGGRVGEAFF

J: TRBJ2-1
D: NA
size: many
V: TRBV7-3
DNA: TGTGCCAGCAGCTTAAATCCCCCTAGCGTATCCTACAATGAGCAGTTCTTC
CDR3: CASSLNPPSVSYNEQFF

J: TRBJ2-1
D: NA
size: NA
V: TRBV29-1
DNA: TGCAGCCTCACCGGGCCAGGACATCATGAGCAGTTCTTC
CDR3: CSLTGPGHHEQFF

J: TRBJ1-5
D: TRBD1
size: few
V: TRBV4-2
DNA: TGTGCCAGCAGCCAAGAGACAGGGATTAAGGGCTTTCAGCCCCAGCATTTT
CDR3: CASSQETGIKGFQPQHF

J: TRBJ2-1
D: NA
size: NA
V: TRBV20-1
DNA: TGCAGTGCTCCCTCAGCGGGTGAGCAGTTCTTC
CDR3: CSAPSAGEQFF

J: TRBJ1-2
D: TRBD1
size: many
V: TRBV27
DNA: TGTGCCAGCAGTTTCCGTCAGGGGGTGGATGGCTACACCTTC
CDR3: CASSFRQGVDGYTF

J: TRBJ1-1
D: NA
size: NA
V: TRBV30
DNA: TGTGCCTGGAGTGCGTATGCGAACACTGAAGCTTTCTTT
CDR3: CAWSAYANTEAFF

J: TRBJ2-2
D: NA
size: many
V: TRBV28
DNA: TGTGCCAGCAGTTTATTGGGTGGGACCGGGGAGCTGTTTTTT
CDR3: CASSLLGGTGELFF

J: TRBJ2-3
D: NA
size: many
V: TRBV5-1
DNA: TGCGCCAGCAGCTTTTCACCAGGGGCAGGGGCAACAGATACGCAGTATTTT
CDR3: CASSFSPGAGATDTQYF

J: TRBJ1-4
D: NA
size: NA
V: TRBV5-1
DNA: TGCGCCAGCAGCTTGGAAGGACAGAATGAAAAACTGTTTTTT
CDR3: CASSLEGQNEKLFF

J: TRBJ2-7
D: TRBD1
size: NA
V: TRBV5-1
DNA: TGCGCCAGCAGCCATGACAGGGGAACCTACGAGCAGTACTTC
CDR3: CASSHDRGTYEQYF

J: TRBJ2-5
D: TRBD1
size: NA
V: TRBV7-3
DNA: TGTGCCAGCAGCTTATGGGGGACAGATAAAGAGACCCAGTACTTC
CDR3: CASSLWGTDKETQYF

J: TRBJ2-7
D: NA
size: many
V: TRBV7-8
DNA: TGTGCCAGCAGCTTAGGGGTGGCGTACTACGAGCAGTACTTC
CDR3: CASSLGVAYYEQYF

J: TRBJ1-1
D: TRBD1
size: NA
V: TRBV4-1
DNA: TGCGCCAGCAGCCAAGTGGACAGGGACACTGAAGCTTTCTTT
CDR3: CASSQVDRDTEAFF

J: TRBJ1-3
D: NA
size: once
V: TRBV6-2/TRBV6-3
DNA: TGTGCCAGCAGTGAGAGGACCCGAAACACCATATATTTT
CDR3: CASSERTRNTIYF

J: TRBJ1-2
D: NA
size: NA
V: TRBV7-9
DNA: TGTGCCAGCACCACTTGGGGCTTCTATGGCTACACCTTC
CDR3: CASTTWGFYGYTF

J: TRBJ1-4
D: NA
size: many
V: TRBV2
DNA: TGTGCTTCCAAGGAAGGAACAACTAATGAAAAACTGTTTTTT
CDR3: CASKEGTTNEKLFF

J: TRBJ2-3
D: NA
size: many
V: TRBV3-1
DNA: TGTGCCAGCAGCCAGGACTGGGAGCAGTATTTT
CDR3: CASSQDWEQYF

J: TRBJ1-5
D: NA
size: many
V: TRBV28
DNA: TGTGCCAGCAGTTTTTCAGGTAAAGGACAGCCCCAGCATTTT
CDR3: CASSFSGKGQPQHF